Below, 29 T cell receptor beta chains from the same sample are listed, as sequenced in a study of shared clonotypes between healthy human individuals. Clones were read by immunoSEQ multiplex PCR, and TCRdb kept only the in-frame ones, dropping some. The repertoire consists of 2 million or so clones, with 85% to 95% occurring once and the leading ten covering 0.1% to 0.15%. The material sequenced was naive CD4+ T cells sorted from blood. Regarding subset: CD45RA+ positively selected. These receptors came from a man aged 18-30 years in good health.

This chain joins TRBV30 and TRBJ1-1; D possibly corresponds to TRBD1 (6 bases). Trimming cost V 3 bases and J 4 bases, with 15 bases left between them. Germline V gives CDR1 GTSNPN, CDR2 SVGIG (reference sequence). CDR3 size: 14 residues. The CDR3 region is CAWSRGGVVTEAFF. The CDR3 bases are TGTGCCTGGAGCCGAGGGGGGGTGGTCACTGAAGCTTTCTTT.

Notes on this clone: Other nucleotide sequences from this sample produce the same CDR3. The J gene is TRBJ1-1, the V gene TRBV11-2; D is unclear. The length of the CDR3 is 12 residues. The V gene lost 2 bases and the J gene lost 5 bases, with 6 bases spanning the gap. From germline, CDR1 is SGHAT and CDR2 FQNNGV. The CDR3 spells CASSLSGTEAFF. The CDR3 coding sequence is TGTGCCAGCAGCTTATCAGGAACTGAAGCTTTCTTT.

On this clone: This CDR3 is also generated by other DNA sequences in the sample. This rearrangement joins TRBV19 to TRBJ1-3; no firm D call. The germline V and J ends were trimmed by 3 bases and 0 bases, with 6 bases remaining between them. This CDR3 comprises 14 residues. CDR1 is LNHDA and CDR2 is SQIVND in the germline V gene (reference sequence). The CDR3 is CASSIPASGNTIYF. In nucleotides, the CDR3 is TGTGCCAGTAGTATCCCAGCCTCTGGAAACACCATATATTTT.

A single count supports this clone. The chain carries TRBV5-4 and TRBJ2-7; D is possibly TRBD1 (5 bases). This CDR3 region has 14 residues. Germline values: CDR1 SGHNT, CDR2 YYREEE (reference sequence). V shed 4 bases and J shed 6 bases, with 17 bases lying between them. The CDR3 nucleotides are TGTGCCAGCAGCCCTGTGGGGCCGGCAAGCGAGCAGTACTTC. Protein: CASSPVGPASEQYF.

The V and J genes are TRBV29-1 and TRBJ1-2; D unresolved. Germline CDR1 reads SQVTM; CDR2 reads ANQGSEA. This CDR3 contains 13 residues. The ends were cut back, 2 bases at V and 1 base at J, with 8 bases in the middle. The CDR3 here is CSVEKDNNYGYTF. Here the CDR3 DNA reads TGCAGCGTTGAAAAGGATAATAACTATGGCTACACCTTC.

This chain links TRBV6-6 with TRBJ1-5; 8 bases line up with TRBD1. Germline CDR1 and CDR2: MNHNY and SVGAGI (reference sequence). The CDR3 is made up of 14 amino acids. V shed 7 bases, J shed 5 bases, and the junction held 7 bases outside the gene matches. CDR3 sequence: CASNPDRGYQPQHF. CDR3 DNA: TGTGCCAGCAACCCCGACAGGGGTTATCAGCCCCAGCATTTT.

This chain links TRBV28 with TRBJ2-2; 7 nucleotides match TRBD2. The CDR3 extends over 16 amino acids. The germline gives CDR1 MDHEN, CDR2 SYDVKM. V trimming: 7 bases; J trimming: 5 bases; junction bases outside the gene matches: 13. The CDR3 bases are TGTGCCAGCAAACCCCAGGGAGGGTTGGGGACCGGGGAGCTGTTTTTT. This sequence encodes CASKPQGGLGTGELFF.

The DNA for the CDR3 is TGTGCCAGCCTGAAAGGCTACGAGCAGTACTTC. Its translation is CASLKGYEQYF. This chain links TRBV6-6 with TRBJ2-7; D is unresolved. CDR1 and CDR2 from the germline V gene are MNHNY and SVGAGI (reference sequence). This CDR3 comprises 11 residues. Trimming pared 8 bases from V and 3 bases from J, leaving 8 bases between.

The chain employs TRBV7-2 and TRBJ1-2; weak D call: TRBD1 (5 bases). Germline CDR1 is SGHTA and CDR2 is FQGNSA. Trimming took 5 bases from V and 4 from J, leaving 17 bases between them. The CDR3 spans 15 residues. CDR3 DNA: TGTGCCAGCAGCCCAGATGTGGGGGAGAGCTATGGCTACACCTTC. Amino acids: CASSPDVGESYGYTF.

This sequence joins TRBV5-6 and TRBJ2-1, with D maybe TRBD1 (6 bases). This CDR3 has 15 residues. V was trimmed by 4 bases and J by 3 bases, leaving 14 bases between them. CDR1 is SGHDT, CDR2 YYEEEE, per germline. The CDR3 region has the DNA TGTGCCAGCAGCCTCCGGGACAACAACTACAATGAGCAGTTCTTC. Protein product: CASSLRDNNYNEQFF.

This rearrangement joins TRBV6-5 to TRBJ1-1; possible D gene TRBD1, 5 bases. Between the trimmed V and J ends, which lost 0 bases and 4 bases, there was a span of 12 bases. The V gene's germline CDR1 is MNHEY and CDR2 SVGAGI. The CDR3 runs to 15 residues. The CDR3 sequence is CASSYSRGSGTEAFF. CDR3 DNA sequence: TGTGCCAGCAGTTACTCGCGGGGGAGTGGCACTGAAGCTTTCTTT.

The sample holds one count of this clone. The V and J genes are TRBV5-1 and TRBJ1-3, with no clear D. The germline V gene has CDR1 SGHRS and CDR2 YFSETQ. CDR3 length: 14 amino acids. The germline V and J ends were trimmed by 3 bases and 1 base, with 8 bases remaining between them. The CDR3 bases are TGCGCCAGCAGCTACACTGGATCTGGAAACACCATATATTTT. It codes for CASSYTGSGNTIYF.

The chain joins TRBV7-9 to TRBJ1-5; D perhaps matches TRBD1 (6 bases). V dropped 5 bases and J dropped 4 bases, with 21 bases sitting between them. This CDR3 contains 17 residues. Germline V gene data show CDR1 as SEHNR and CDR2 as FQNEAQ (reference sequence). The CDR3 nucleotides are TGTGCCAGCAGCCCCGGGGGGGGGCAGGGAGTTAATCAGCCCCAGCATTTT. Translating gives CASSPGGGQGVNQPQHF.

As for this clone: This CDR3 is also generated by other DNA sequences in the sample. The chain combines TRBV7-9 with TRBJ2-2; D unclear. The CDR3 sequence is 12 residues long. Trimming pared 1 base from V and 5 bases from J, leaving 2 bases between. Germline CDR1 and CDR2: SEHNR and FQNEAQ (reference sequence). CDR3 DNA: TGTGCCAGCAGCTTAGTGACCGGGGAGCTGTTTTTT. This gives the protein CASSLVTGELFF.

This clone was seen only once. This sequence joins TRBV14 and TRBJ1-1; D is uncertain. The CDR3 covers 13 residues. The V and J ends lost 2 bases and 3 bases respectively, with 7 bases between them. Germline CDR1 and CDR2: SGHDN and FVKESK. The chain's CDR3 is CASSQQSYTEAFF. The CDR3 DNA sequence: TGTGCCAGCAGCCAACAGTCTTACACTGAAGCTTTCTTT.

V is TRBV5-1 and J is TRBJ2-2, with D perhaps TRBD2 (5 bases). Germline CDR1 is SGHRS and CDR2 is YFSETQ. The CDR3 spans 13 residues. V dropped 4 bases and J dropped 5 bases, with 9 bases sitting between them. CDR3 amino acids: CASSTDLTGELFF. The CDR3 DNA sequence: TGCGCCAGCAGCACGGACTTGACCGGGGAGCTGTTTTTT.

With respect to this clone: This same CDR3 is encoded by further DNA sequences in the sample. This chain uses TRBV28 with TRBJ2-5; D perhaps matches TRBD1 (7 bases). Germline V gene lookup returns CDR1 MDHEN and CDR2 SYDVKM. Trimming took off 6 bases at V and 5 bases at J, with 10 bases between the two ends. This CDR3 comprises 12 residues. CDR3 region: CASRAGGETQYF. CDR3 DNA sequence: TGTGCCAGCAGGGCAGGGGGGGAGACCCAGTACTTC.

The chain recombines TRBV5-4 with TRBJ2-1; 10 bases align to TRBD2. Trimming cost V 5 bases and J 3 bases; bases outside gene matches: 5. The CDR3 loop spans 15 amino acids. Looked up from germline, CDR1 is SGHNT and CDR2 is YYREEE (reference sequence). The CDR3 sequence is CASSFTSGVYNEQFF. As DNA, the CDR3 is TGTGCCAGCAGTTTTACTAGCGGGGTCTACAATGAGCAGTTCTTC.

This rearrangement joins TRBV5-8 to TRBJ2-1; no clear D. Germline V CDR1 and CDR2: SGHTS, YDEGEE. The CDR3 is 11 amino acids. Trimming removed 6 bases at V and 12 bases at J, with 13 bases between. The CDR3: CASTSTTRQFF. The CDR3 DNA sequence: TGTGCCAGCACCTCCACGACCCGGCAGTTCTTC. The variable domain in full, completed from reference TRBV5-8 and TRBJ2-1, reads EAGVTQSPTHLIKTRGQQATLRCSPISGHTSVYWYQQALGLGLQFLLWYDEGEERNRGNFPPRFSGRQFPNYSSELNVNALELEDSALYLCASTSTTRQFFGPGTRLTVL.

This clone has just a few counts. CDR3 bases: TGTGCCAGCAGGGAGATTAGCTCCTATAATTCACCCCTCCACTTT. Protein sequence: CASREISSYNSPLHF. V is TRBV6-1 and J is TRBJ1-6; D gene unclear. V was cut by 6 bases and J by 0 bases, with 9 bases left in between. CDR1 is MNHNS and CDR2 is SASEGT in the germline V gene. The CDR3 is 15 amino acids.

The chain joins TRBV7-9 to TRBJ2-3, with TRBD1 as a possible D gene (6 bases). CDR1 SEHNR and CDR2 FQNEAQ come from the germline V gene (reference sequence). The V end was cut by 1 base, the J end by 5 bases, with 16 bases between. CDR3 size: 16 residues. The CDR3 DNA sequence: TGTGCCAGCAGCTTAGAATGGCAGGGGTACGGAGATACGCAGTATTTT. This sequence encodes CASSLEWQGYGDTQYF.

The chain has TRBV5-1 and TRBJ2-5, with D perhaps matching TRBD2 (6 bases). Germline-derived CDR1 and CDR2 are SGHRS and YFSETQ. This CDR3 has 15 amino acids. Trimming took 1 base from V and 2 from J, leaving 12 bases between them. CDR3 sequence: CASSLSSGVQETQYF. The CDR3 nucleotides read TGCGCCAGCAGCTTGTCGTCGGGGGTACAAGAGACCCAGTACTTC.

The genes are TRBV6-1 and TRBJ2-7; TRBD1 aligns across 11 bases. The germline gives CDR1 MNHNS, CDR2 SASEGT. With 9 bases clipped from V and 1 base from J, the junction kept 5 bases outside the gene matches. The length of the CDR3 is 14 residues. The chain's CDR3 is CASCRDRGSYEQYF. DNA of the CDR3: TGTGCCAGTTGTAGGGACAGGGGGTCCTACGAGCAGTACTTC.

This CDR3 reads CASSKEQETQYF. As DNA, the CDR3 is TGCGCCAGCAGTAAGGAGCAAGAGACCCAGTACTTC. The gene calls are TRBV5-1 and TRBJ2-5; D is undetermined. Germline V gene sequence: CDR1 SGHRS, CDR2 YFSETQ. V dropped 5 bases and J dropped 2 bases, with 7 bases sitting between them. This CDR3 spans 12 amino acids.

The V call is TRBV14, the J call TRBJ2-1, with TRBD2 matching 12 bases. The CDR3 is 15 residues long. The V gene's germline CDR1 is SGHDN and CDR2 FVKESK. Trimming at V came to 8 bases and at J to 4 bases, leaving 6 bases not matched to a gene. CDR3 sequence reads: CASARLAGVYNEQFF. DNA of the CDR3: TGTGCCAGCGCTCGACTAGCGGGGGTTTACAATGAGCAGTTCTTC.

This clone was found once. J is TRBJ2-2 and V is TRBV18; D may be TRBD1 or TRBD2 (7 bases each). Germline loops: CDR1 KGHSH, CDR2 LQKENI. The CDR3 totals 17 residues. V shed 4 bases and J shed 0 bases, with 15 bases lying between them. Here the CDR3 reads CASSLQTGRANTGELFF. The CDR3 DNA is TGTGCCAGCTCACTCCAGACAGGGAGGGCGAACACCGGGGAGCTGTTTTTT.

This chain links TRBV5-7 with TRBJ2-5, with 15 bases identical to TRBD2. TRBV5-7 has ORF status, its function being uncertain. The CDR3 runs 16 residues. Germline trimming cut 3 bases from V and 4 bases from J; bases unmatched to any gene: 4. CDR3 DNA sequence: TGTGCCAGCAGCTACTCGGGACTAGCGGGAGGAGAGACCCAGTACTTC. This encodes CASSYSGLAGGETQYF.

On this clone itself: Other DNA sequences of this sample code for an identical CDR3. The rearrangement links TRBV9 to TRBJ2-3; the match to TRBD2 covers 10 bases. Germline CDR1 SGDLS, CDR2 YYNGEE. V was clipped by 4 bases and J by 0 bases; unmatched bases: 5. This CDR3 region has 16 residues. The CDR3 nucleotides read TGTGCCAGCAGCCCCCGGACTAGCGGTAGCACAGATACGCAGTATTTT. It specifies CASSPRTSGSTDTQYF.

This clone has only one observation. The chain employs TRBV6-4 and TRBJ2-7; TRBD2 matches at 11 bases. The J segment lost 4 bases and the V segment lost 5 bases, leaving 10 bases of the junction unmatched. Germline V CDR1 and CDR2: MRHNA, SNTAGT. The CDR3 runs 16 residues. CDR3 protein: CASSTTSGSKIYEQYF. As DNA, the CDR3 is TGTGCCAGCAGTACAACTAGCGGGAGTAAGATTTACGAGCAGTACTTC.